The 21 T cell receptor beta chains listed next were all sequenced from one sample in a study of post-analysis software for immune sequencing data. Study-wide results and caveats: A few TRBV segments appeared more often in patients than in controls, and TRBV5-6, TRBV5-1 and TRBV20-1 were among these.

No antigens are known for them. Researchers reported that TCR beta cDNA libraries carried unique molecular identifiers. TCRdb recomputed calls from the PCR reads with MiXCR, one row per CDR3 protein. The sample consists of hundreds of thousands of distinct CDR3 sequences, 35% to 40% of them appearing once. Specimen: blood. These TCRs come from a girl aged 5 to 17 with multiple sclerosis.

V gene TRBV9 combines with J gene TRBJ2-1; D possibly corresponds to TRBD1 (6 bases). CDR3 length: 15 residues. Between the trimmed V and J ends, which lost 0 bases and 9 bases, there was a span of 16 bases. Germline lookup yields CDR1 SGDLS and CDR2 YYNGEE. CDR3 amino acids: CASSVVGTTASEQFF. The CDR3 DNA is TGTGCCAGCAGCGTAGTCGGGACAACGGCCAGTGAGCAGTTCTTC.

The chain recombines TRBV29-1 with TRBJ1-2, with a tentative D call TRBD1 (5 bases). Between the trimmed V and J ends, which lost 5 bases and 2 bases, there was a span of 15 bases. This CDR3 has 14 residues. The germline V gene encodes CDR1 SQVTM and CDR2 ANQGSEA. The DNA of the CDR3 is TGCAGCGTTTCCCACCGACAGCGGAACTATGGCTACACCTTC. This encodes CSVSHRQRNYGYTF.

The chain joins TRBV5-1 to TRBJ1-1; D ambiguous. From germline, CDR1 is SGHRS and CDR2 YFSETQ. The CDR3 runs to 14 residues. V shed 4 bases and J shed 1 base, with 11 bases lying between them. Here the CDR3 DNA reads TGCGCCAGCAGCCCCGGGAAGGCGAACACTGAAGCTTTCTTT. Translation: CASSPGKANTEAFF.

This clonotype was seen more than once but under ten times. The chain has TRBV29-1 and TRBJ1-3, with TRBD1 matching 7 bases. V shed 6 bases and J 3 bases; nucleotides not matched to a gene: 8. The CDR3 length is 14 residues. From germline, CDR1 is SQVTM and CDR2 ANQGSEA. The CDR3 DNA sequence: TGCAGCGTCCAAGGGGGCGCGGGTGGAAACACCATATATTTT. Residues: CSVQGGAGGNTIYF.

The chain's CDR3 is CASSLFRGLRTSVGVVSTDTQYF. CDR3 DNA sequence: TGTGCCAGCAGTTTATTCAGGGGGCTAAGGACTAGCGTCGGAGTCGTGAGCACAGATACGCAGTATTTT. This chain connects TRBV12-3 or TRBV12-4 to TRBJ2-3; a possible D gene is TRBD2 (9 bases). V gave up 2 bases and J gave up 0 bases, with 33 bases separating them. The CDR3 has 23 amino acids.

As for this clonotype: A read error may be the cause here, since a much bigger clone is one base away. V usage is TRBV20-1 and J usage is TRBJ2-4; no definite D call. This CDR3 has 15 amino acids. Germline values: CDR1 DFQATT, CDR2 SNEGSKA (reference sequence). The germline V and J ends were trimmed by 3 bases and 13 bases, with 25 bases remaining between them. DNA for the CDR3: TGCAGTGCTAGCGGGTACTTTAACTCCTACAATGAGCAGTACTTC. Residues: CSASGYFNSYNEQYF.

Turning to this clonotype: Germline and junction disagree at one end, which may indicate a read error. The rearrangement links TRBV11-2 to TRBJ2-1, with 7 bases lining up with TRBD2. CDR3 length: 14 residues. Germline CDR1 and CDR2: SGHAT and FQNNGV. Here the CDR3 reads CASSLASGYNEQCF. The CDR3 nucleotides are TGTGCCAGCAGCTTGGCTAGCGGATACAATGAGCAGTGCTTC.

For this clonotype: With a much larger clone just one base away, this may be a read error. The rearrangement joins TRBV5-1 to TRBJ1-5; D is unresolved. The germline V gene has CDR1 SGHRS and CDR2 YFSETQ. CDR3 length: 13 amino acids. CDR3 sequence: CASSVRENRPQHF. CDR3 DNA sequence: TGCGCCAGCAGCGTCCGGGAAAATCGGCCCCAGCATTTT.

This clonotype was seen repeatedly, ten times or more. V is TRBV2 and J is TRBJ2-5; the D gene is possibly TRBD2 (6 bases). Trimming took 5 bases from V and 3 from J, leaving 16 bases between them. Germline CDR1 reads SNHLY; CDR2 reads FYNNEI. The CDR3 loop spans 15 amino acids. CDR3 in amino acids: CASSRETSYKETQYF. The CDR3 DNA reads as TGTGCCAGCAGTCGCGAGACTAGTTACAAAGAGACCCAGTACTTC.

This clonotype came up many times. This rearrangement joins TRBV6-2 or TRBV6-3 to TRBJ2-3, with 12 bases that match TRBD1. V lost 9 bases, J lost 2 bases, and 6 bases stayed unmatched. The CDR3 has 15 amino acids. The germline V gene encodes CDR1 MNHEY and CDR2 SVGEGT. The CDR3 DNA reads as TGTGCCAGGGGACAGGGGGCGCGTAACACAGATACGCAGTATTTT. It codes for CARGQGARNTDTQYF.

The chain couples TRBV20-1 to TRBJ2-1; 11 nucleotides line up with TRBD2. The CDR3 is made up of 20 amino acids. Germline assignment: CDR1 DFQATT and CDR2 SNEGSKA (reference sequence). V shed 2 bases and J 6 bases; nucleotides not matched to a gene: 21. Here the CDR3 DNA reads TGCAGTGCTAGAACAGGACAGGGGCGGATAGCGGGAGGGCCTGGCAATGAGCAGTTCTTC. Its protein is CSARTGQGRIAGGPGNEQFF.

This clonotype was recorded a few times. The chain joins TRBV29-1 to TRBJ2-1; maybe TRBD2 (6 bases). Germline V gene data show CDR1 as SQVTM and CDR2 as ANQGSEA. V lost 3 bases to trimming and J lost 4 bases, with 13 bases between them. The CDR3 totals 14 residues. The CDR3 region is CSVDGGSFYNEQFF. In DNA form, the CDR3 reads TGCAGCGTTGACGGGGGTTCCTTTTACAATGAGCAGTTCTTC.

The CDR3 loop reads CASSITGWGEKLFF. The CDR3 region has the DNA TGTGCCAGTAGTATAACAGGGTGGGGTGAAAAACTGTTTTTT. The chain recombines TRBV19 with TRBJ1-4; a weak D match, TRBD1 (6 bases). Germline CDR1 reads LNHDA; CDR2 reads SQIVND (reference sequence). This CDR3 comprises 14 residues. V was trimmed by 2 bases and J by 7 bases, leaving 11 bases between them.

In this sample, this clonotype turned up many times. This chain uses TRBV11-3 with TRBJ2-1; TRBD2 matches 14 bases. The ends lost 5 bases at V and 5 bases at J; junction bases unmatched: 2. The germline V gene encodes CDR1 SGHNT and CDR2 YENEEA. CDR3 length: 15 amino acids. The chain's CDR3 is CASSRLAGGHNEQFF. The CDR3 DNA is TGTGCCAGCAGCCGACTAGCGGGAGGGCACAATGAGCAGTTCTTC. The full variable domain, completed using reference TRBV11-3 and TRBJ2-1, is EAGVVQSPRYKIIEKKQPVAFWCNPISGHNTLYWYLQNLGQGPELLIRYENEEAVDDSQLPKDRFSAERLKGVDSTLKIQPAELGDSAVYLCASSRLAGGHNEQFFGPGTRLTVL.

Concerning this clonotype: Relative to the germline gene, one junction end is altered; a read error may explain this. The gene calls are TRBV19 and TRBJ1-5, with 7 bases fitting TRBD1. CDR1 and CDR2 from the germline V gene are LNHDA and SQIVND (reference sequence). The length of the CDR3 is 17 residues. For the CDR3, the DNA is TGTGCCAGTAATATAGTCGGGGACAGTTATAGCAATCAGCCCCAGCATTTT. Its translation is CASNIVGDSYSNQPQHF.

This clonotype occurred many times. The gene calls are TRBV12-3 or TRBV12-4 and TRBJ2-1; the match to TRBD1 covers 9 bases. The junction had 4 bases not matched to a gene; V was cut back by 6 bases and J by 13 bases. The CDR3 sequence is 11 residues long. CDR3 sequence: CASSLQGAQFF. The DNA of the CDR3 is TGTGCCAGCAGCTTACAGGGGGCCCAGTTCTTC.

This clonotype was observed many times. V gene TRBV20-1 combines with J gene TRBJ2-7; TRBD1 matches at 7 bases. The length of the CDR3 is 15 residues. V trimming: 0 bases; J trimming: 6 bases; junction bases outside the gene matches: 11. The V gene's germline CDR1 is DFQATT and CDR2 SNEGSKA (reference sequence). The CDR3 reads CSARDLRTGSLEQYF. In DNA, the CDR3 is TGCAGTGCTAGAGATTTGAGGACAGGATCCCTCGAGCAGTACTTC.

This clonotype appeared many times. The rearrangement joins TRBV5-1 to TRBJ1-2, with 8 bases aligning to TRBD1. The CDR3 consists of 14 residues. The J segment lost 3 bases and the V segment lost 5 bases, leaving 6 bases of the junction unmatched. Germline CDR1 is SGHRS and CDR2 is YFSETQ. CDR3 residues: CASRGTGADYGYTF. CDR3 nucleotides: TGCGCCAGCAGGGGGACAGGTGCAGACTATGGCTACACCTTC.

This clonotype turned up a few times. The chain recombines TRBV5-1 with TRBJ2-3; perhaps D is TRBD1 or TRBD2 (5 bases each). Germline lookup yields CDR1 SGHRS and CDR2 YFSETQ. The CDR3 spans 15 residues. V dropped 1 base and J dropped 6 bases, with 15 bases sitting between them. CDR3 region: CASSLIDYGTDTQYF. CDR3 nucleotide sequence: TGCGCCAGCAGCTTGATTGACTATGGGACGGATACGCAGTATTTT. Filled out from reference TRBV5-1 and TRBJ2-3, the complete variable domain reads KAGVTQTPRYLIKTRGQQVTLSCSPISGHRSVSWYQQTPGQGLQFLFEYFSETQRNKGNFPGRFSGRQFSNSRSEMNVSTLELGDSALYLCASSLIDYGTDTQYFGPGTRLTVL.

The chain has TRBV12-3 or TRBV12-4 and TRBJ2-7, with D possibly being TRBD2 (5 bases). The CDR3 contains 15 residues. V dropped 6 bases and J dropped 2 bases, with 17 bases sitting between them. This CDR3 is CASSPRRGLAYEQYF. The CDR3 DNA follows: TGTGCCAGCAGCCCTCGGAGAGGGCTAGCCTACGAGCAGTACTTC.

Ten or more counts support this clonotype. The chain has TRBV29-1 and TRBJ1-2, with D maybe TRBD1 (5 bases). Trimming took 7 bases from V and 2 from J, leaving 23 bases between them. From germline, CDR1 is SQVTM and CDR2 ANQGSEA. CDR3 length: 16 amino acids. The CDR3 protein is CSAGRDGGVGNYGYTF. Here the CDR3 DNA reads TGCAGCGCCGGCCGGGACGGGGGAGTTGGGAACTATGGCTACACCTTC.